The 15 T cell receptor beta chains below come from one sample, sequenced in a study of T cell changes during pregnancy in multiple sclerosis. The data were produced by immunoSEQ multiplex PCR, yet TCRdb's version contains in-frame clones alone and is incomplete. The repertoire holds around 50,000 clones, with 80% to 95% as singletons. Material: CD4+ T cells from peripheral blood mononuclear cells, obtained after pregnancy. The source is a female donor in good health, enrolled as a control in a pregnancy study.

This chain joins TRBV9 and TRBJ2-1; 12 bases are shared with TRBD2. With 3 bases clipped from V and 8 bases from J, the junction kept 15 bases outside the gene matches. The CDR3 covers 18 residues. The germline V gene has CDR1 SGDLS and CDR2 YYNGEE. Here the CDR3 DNA reads TGTGCCAGCAGCGGATTATTCGGACTAGCGGGGAACAGCTATGAGCAGTTCTTC. It encodes CASSGLFGLAGNSYEQFF.

The rearrangement joins TRBV7-9 to TRBJ1-5, with D unclear. Germline V gives CDR1 SEHNR, CDR2 FQNEAQ (reference sequence). The CDR3 runs 12 residues. Trimming left V 1 base short and J 11 bases short, with 9 bases between. DNA for the CDR3: TGTGCCAGCAGCTTAGGTGATAGAGCCCAGCATTTT. This sequence encodes CASSLGDRAQHF.

This clone was counted once. The CDR3 spells CASSLAQGSGELFF. The CDR3 bases are TGTGCCAGCAGCCTAGCACAGGGGTCCGGGGAGCTGTTTTTT. The rearrangement joins TRBV6-4 to TRBJ2-2; TRBD1 matches at 7 bases. Germline CDR1 and CDR2: MRHNA and SNTAGT. There are 14 residues in the CDR3. Trimming took 6 bases from V and 6 from J; bases not matched to a gene: 7.

The genes are TRBV27 and TRBJ2-7, with D possibly matching TRBD1 (6 bases). Between the trimmed V and J ends, which lost 3 bases and 5 bases, there was a span of 14 bases. Per the germline V gene, CDR1 is MNHEY and CDR2 is SMNVEV (reference sequence). The CDR3 covers 14 residues. CDR3 bases: TGTGCCAGCAGTTTTGGGGGCAGGGTCAACGAGCAGTACTTC. Translating it yields CASSFGGRVNEQYF.

The CDR3: CASSSTPKGGNTEAFF. CDR3 nucleotides: TGTGCCAGCAGTTCCACCCCCAAGGGAGGCAACACTGAAGCTTTCTTT. This chain joins TRBV27 and TRBJ1-1; D gene uncertain. Trimming cost V 4 bases and J 2 bases, with 17 bases left between them. Germline V CDR1 and CDR2: MNHEY, SMNVEV (reference sequence). This CDR3 is 16 amino acids long.

This rearrangement joins TRBV2 to TRBJ2-3, with D perhaps TRBD2 (6 bases). The ends were cut back, 0 bases at V and 2 bases at J, with 15 bases in the middle. Germline-derived CDR1 and CDR2 are SNHLY and FYNNEI. The CDR3 is 17 amino acids. The CDR3 sequence is CASSEARRESTTDTQYF. DNA for the CDR3: TGTGCCAGCAGTGAAGCGCGACGGGAGTCGACCACAGATACGCAGTATTTT. The full variable domain, in which reference TRBV2 and TRBJ2-3 provide the parts outside the CDR3, is EPEVTQTPSHQVTQMGQEVILRCVPISNHLYFYWYRQILGQKVEFLVSFYNNEISEKSEIFDDQFSVERPDGSNFTLKIRSTKLEDSAMYFCASSEARRESTTDTQYFGPGTRLTVL.

The rearrangement uses TRBV6-6 and TRBJ1-1, with D possibly being TRBD1 (5 bases). V was cut by 0 bases and J by 5 bases, with 13 bases left in between. Germline lookup yields CDR1 MNHNY and CDR2 SVGAGI (reference sequence). CDR3 length: 15 amino acids. This CDR3 is CASSYSPREGTEAFF. The CDR3 DNA follows: TGTGCCAGCAGTTACTCTCCCAGGGAAGGGACTGAAGCTTTCTTT.

The V and J genes are TRBV4-1 and TRBJ1-3; D may be TRBD1 (5 bases). Germline V gene data show CDR1 as MGHRA and CDR2 as YSYEKL. V lost 1 base to trimming and J lost 4 bases, with 14 bases between them. This CDR3 has 16 amino acids. As DNA, the CDR3 is TGCGCCAGCAGCCAAGGATGGCAGGGCTCAGGAAACACCATATATTTT. It codes for CASSQGWQGSGNTIYF.

The chain combines TRBV5-1 with TRBJ2-1, with D tentatively TRBD2 (5 bases). The length of the CDR3 is 13 residues. CDR1 and CDR2 (germline): SGHRS, YFSETQ. V was trimmed by 3 bases and J by 6 bases, leaving 10 bases between them. CDR3 nucleotide sequence: TGCGCCAGCAGCTCGGACTTCCCCAATGAGCAGTTCTTC. Translation: CASSSDFPNEQFF.

The rearrangement uses TRBV30 and TRBJ1-1; TRBD1 matches 7 bases. CDR1 GTSNPN and CDR2 SVGIG come from the germline V gene (reference sequence). The CDR3 spans 13 residues. Germline trimming cut 1 base from V and 6 bases from J; bases unmatched to any gene: 5. The CDR3 bases are TGTGCCTGGAGTGGAGGGGGCGCGCCTGAAGCTTTCTTT. Protein product: CAWSGGGAPEAFF.

This rearrangement joins TRBV28 to TRBJ1-1; 10 bases are shared with TRBD1. Germline CDR1 reads MDHEN; CDR2 reads SYDVKM. Trimming at V came to 9 bases and at J to 10 bases, leaving 8 bases not matched to a gene. The CDR3 length is 12 residues. CDR3: CASTGTGDGAFF. As DNA, the CDR3 is TGTGCCAGTACCGGGACAGGGGATGGAGCTTTCTTT.

V and J are TRBV21-1 and TRBJ1-5. TRBV21-1 is a listed pseudogene. The CDR3 runs 18 residues. The CDR3 reads CATSTGTRLPYSNQPQHF. CDR3 DNA: TGTGCCACGAGTACCGGGACTAGGCTACCTTATAGCAATCAGCCCCAGCATTTT.

The chain employs TRBV27 and TRBJ2-5, with D maybe TRBD2 (5 bases). Germline V gives CDR1 MNHEY, CDR2 SMNVEV (reference sequence). V lost 3 bases and J 4 bases, leaving 12 bases between the germline ends. The CDR3 has 14 residues. The DNA for the CDR3 is TGTGCCAGCAGTTTTTCGGGGTATCGAGAGACCCAGTACTTC. It is translated as CASSFSGYRETQYF.

The CDR3 region has the DNA TGTGCCAGCAGCGCGGAAGACGGCGGATCTAGCACAGATACGCAGTATTTT. It yields the protein CASSAEDGGSSTDTQYF. This chain uses TRBV9 with TRBJ2-3; D unclear. V shed 3 bases and J shed 0 bases, with 17 bases lying between them. Germline CDR1 and CDR2: SGDLS and YYNGEE. This CDR3 is built from 17 residues.

The gene calls are TRBV7-9 and TRBJ2-1; 11 bases map to TRBD2. The V segment lost 5 bases and the J segment 3 bases; nucleotides outside the gene matches: 3. CDR1 is SEHNR and CDR2 is FQNEAQ in the germline V gene (reference sequence). The CDR3 is 15 residues long. The CDR3 nucleotides are TGTGCCAGCAGCCATACTAGCGGGGGCTACAATGAGCAGTTCTTC. As protein: CASSHTSGGYNEQFF.